The sequence of this TCR beta chain was determined in a study of T-cell memory formation after mild COVID-19. As concerns this clonotype: Its specificity is not known.

The CDR3 consists of 12 residues. CDR1 and CDR2 from the germline V gene are SEHNR and FQNEAQ (reference sequence). V lost 3 bases and J lost 5, with 7 bases in between. Study-wide results and limits: Day 15 to 85 contracting clones showed balanced CD4/CD8; later expanders leaned CD4+.

TCRdb reprocessed the 5' RACE reads with MiXCR, giving one entry per CDR3 protein. The table lists about 310,000 distinct CDR3 sequences, 15% to 20% of them singletons. This sequence joins TRBV7-9 and TRBJ2-5, with D hard to call. The clonotype comes from a man younger than 30 who had mild COVID-19 (a few samples of this study predate the infection). Cell type and time point are not known. Sequencing was done on a sample of PBMCs or a T cell subset sorted from them (not recorded which). CDR3 residues: CASSFVGETQYF. The CDR3 DNA is TGTGCCAGCAGCTTTGTGGGGGAGACCCAGTACTTC.